The rows below give T cell receptor beta chains drawn from one sample of a study of regulatory T cells in long-lasting Graves disease. In TCRdb, the multiplex PCR reads were re-called with MiXCR into one record per CDR3 protein. The sample includes 300,000 to 450,000 distinct CDR3 sequences, about 16% of them seen just once. The sample in question was peripheral blood mononuclear cells (PBMCs), obtained at new diagnosis, from a patient treated with antithyroid drugs. Receptors were obtained from a female donor with Graves disease. CDR3s include the opening cysteine and the closing phenylalanine or tryptophan. D genes are given only for firm matches. Size is omitted from some rows. Given values are once, few, many or a class for expanded clones.

d_call j_call clone_size v_call cdr3_nt cdr3_aa
TRBD1 TRBJ2-1 many TRBV7-7 TGTGCTAGCAGCAAGGACAGGGGAGGGAATGAGCAGTTCTTC CASSKDRGGNEQFF
TRBD1 TRBJ1-6 many TRBV20-1 TGCAGTGCTAGACCATTTGGACAGGGTGTCTATAATTCACCCCTCCACTTT CSARPFGQGVYNSPLHF
NA TRBJ1-5 many TRBV2 TGTGCCAGCAGTGCAGGAAATAGCAATCAGCCCCAGCATTTT CASSAGNSNQPQHF
TRBD2 TRBJ2-3 NA TRBV6-1 TGTGCCAGCAGTGACTCTCGAGGGACTAGGGCCACAGATACGCAGTATTTT CASSDSRGTRATDTQYF
TRBD1 TRBJ1-4 many TRBV27 TGTGCCAGCAGTCTGGGACAGGGTTCTAGTTTCGGCGGAAAACTGTTTTTT CASSLGQGSSFGGKLFF
NA TRBJ1-6 many TRBV24-1 TGTGCCACCAGTGATTTGAACCAGGGATCGAATTCACCCCTCCACTTT CATSDLNQGSNSPLHF
NA TRBJ2-2 many TRBV3-1 TGTGCCAGCAGCCAATTTATGATACACACCGGGGAGCTGTTTTTT CASSQFMIHTGELFF
NA TRBJ2-7 many TRBV6-2/TRBV6-3 TGTGCCAGCAGTCGAGCGGGCCTGCAGTACTTC CASSRAGLQYF
TRBD1 TRBJ1-1 NA TRBV3-1 TGTGCCAGCAGCCCCGGGATAAGGGGGCCCACTGAAGCTTTCTTT CASSPGIRGPTEAFF
TRBD2 TRBJ2-1 NA TRBV20-1 TGCAGTGCATTAGCCGCCGGGACTAGCGGCTACAATGAGCAGTTCTTC CSALAAGTSGYNEQFF
TRBD1 TRBJ1-2 many TRBV3-1 TGTGCCAGCAGCCAAGAAGGCAGGGGGCTCCATGGCTACACCTTC CASSQEGRGLHGYTF
NA TRBJ2-3 many TRBV7-2 TGTGCCAGCAGCTTGAATAGCGCAGATACGCAGTATTTT CASSLNSADTQYF
TRBD1 TRBJ2-2 many TRBV5-6 TGTGCCAGCAGCGGGGACAGGGGCGGCACCGGGGAGCTGTTTTTT CASSGDRGGTGELFF
TRBD1 TRBJ1-2 many TRBV28 TGTGCCAGCAGAGACACCGGGACAGGCTTTCACTATGGCTACACCTTC CASRDTGTGFHYGYTF
NA TRBJ1-1 few TRBV29-1 TGCAGCGTTGGTGGACTTCTCTCTAACACTGAAGCTTTCTTT CSVGGLLSNTEAFF
NA TRBJ1-2 NA TRBV5-1 TGCGCCAGCAGCGAACAGGGAGGGGACGGCTACACCTTC CASSEQGGDGYTF
NA TRBJ1-5 many TRBV27 TGTGCCAGCAGTTTGGGGATGGGTCAGCCCCAGCATTTT CASSLGMGQPQHF
NA TRBJ1-1 many TRBV5-1 TGCGCCAGCAGCTTGGGCAGGGAGGCTGAAGCTTTCTTT CASSLGREAEAFF
TRBD1 TRBJ2-1 many TRBV11-2 TGTGCCAGCAGCCCCGTCGAGGGGGCAAGTTTTTGGAATGAGCAGTTCTTC CASSPVEGASFWNEQFF
NA TRBJ2-6 NA TRBV7-9 TGTGCCAGCAGCCCTATGACGGAGGCCGGATCTGGGGCCAACGTCCTGACTTTC CASSPMTEAGSGANVLTF
NA TRBJ1-5 many TRBV28 TGTGCCAGCAAGGTGGGGGCTTATCAGCCCCAGCATTTT CASKVGAYQPQHF
TRBD1 TRBJ1-1 many TRBV3-1 TGTGCCAGCAGCCAAGTGGGACAGGAAGCTTTCTTT CASSQVGQEAFF
NA TRBJ1-5 many TRBV6-1 TGTGCCGCCACACAGGAGGTTTCCAATCAGCCCCAGCATTTT CAATQEVSNQPQHF
TRBD1 TRBJ1-5 many TRBV6-2/TRBV6-3 TGTGCCAGCAGTTACTCGCCGACCCCGGACAGGACTAATCAGCCCCAGCATTTT CASSYSPTPDRTNQPQHF
NA TRBJ1-2 NA TRBV24-1 TGTGCCACCAGTGATTCCCTCTATGGCTACACCTTC CATSDSLYGYTF
NA TRBJ1-2 many TRBV11-2 TGTGCCAGCAGCGAACAGGCGTACTATGGCTACACCTTC CASSEQAYYGYTF
NA TRBJ2-7 many TRBV6-7 TGTGCCAGCAGTAACCCGGGACCCCAGGAGCAGTACTTC CASSNPGPQEQYF
NA TRBJ1-2 many TRBV3-1 TGTGCCAGCAGCCAAGAGGGGGCGGACTATGGCTACACCTTC CASSQEGADYGYTF
NA TRBJ1-1 many TRBV5-1 TGCGCCAGCAGCACCGGCGTGGGGACCACTGAAGCTTTCTTT CASSTGVGTTEAFF
TRBD2 TRBJ2-7 many TRBV7-2 TGTGCCAGCAGCTCACAGCGGGAGGGCCTTCACGAGCAGTACTTC CASSSQREGLHEQYF
NA TRBJ1-5 many TRBV27 TGTGCCAGCAGAGGGGGGCCGGGGCCCCAGCATTTT CASRGGPGPQHF